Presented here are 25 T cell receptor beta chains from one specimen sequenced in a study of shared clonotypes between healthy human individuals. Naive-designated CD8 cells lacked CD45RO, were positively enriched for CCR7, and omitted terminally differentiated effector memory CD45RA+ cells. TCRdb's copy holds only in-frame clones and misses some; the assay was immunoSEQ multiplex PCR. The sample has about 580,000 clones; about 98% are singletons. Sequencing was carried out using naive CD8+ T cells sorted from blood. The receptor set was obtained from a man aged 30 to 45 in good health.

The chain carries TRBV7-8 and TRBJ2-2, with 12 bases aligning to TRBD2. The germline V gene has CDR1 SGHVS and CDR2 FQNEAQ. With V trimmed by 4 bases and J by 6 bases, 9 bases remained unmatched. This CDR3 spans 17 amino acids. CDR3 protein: CASSSLAGGPLAGELFF. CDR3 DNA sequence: TGTGCCAGCAGCTCCCTAGCGGGAGGGCCTCTCGCCGGGGAGCTGTTTTTT.

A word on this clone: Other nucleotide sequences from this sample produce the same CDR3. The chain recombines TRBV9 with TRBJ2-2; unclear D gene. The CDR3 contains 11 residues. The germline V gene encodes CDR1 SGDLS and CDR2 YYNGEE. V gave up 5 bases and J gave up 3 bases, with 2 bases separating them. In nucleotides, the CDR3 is TGTGCCAGCAGTTACACCGGGGAGCTGTTTTTT. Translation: CASSYTGELFF.

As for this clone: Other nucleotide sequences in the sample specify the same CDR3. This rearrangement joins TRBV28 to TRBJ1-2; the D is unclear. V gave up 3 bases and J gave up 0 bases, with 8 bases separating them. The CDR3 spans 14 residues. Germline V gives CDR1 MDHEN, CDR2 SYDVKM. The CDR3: CASSFAGTNYGYTF. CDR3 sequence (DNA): TGTGCCAGCAGTTTCGCTGGGACTAACTATGGCTACACCTTC.

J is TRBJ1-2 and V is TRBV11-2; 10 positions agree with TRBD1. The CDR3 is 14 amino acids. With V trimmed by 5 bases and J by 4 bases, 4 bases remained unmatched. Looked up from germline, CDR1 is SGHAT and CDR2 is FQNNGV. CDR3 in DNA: TGTGCCAGCAGCATTGGACAGGGGGGCTATGGCTACACCTTC. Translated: CASSIGQGGYGYTF.

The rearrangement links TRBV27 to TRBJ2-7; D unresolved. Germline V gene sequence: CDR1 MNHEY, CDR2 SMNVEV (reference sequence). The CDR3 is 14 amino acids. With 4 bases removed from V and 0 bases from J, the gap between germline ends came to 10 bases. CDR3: CASSSDRSSYEQYF. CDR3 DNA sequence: TGTGCCAGCAGTTCCGACCGGAGCTCCTACGAGCAGTACTTC.

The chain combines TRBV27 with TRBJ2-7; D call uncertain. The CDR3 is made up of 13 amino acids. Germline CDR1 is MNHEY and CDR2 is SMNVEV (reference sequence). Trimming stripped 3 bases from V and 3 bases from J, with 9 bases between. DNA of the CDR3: TGTGCCAGCAGTTTTGGAGCTGACTACGAGCAGTACTTC. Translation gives CASSFGADYEQYF.

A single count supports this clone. CDR3 region: CASTTPSGGVLDTQYF. CDR3 in DNA: TGTGCCAGCACGACGCCTAGCGGAGGGGTTCTAGATACGCAGTATTTT. The chain joins TRBV2 to TRBJ2-3; 7 bases are shared with TRBD2. J lost 5 bases, V lost 7 bases, and 15 bases had no gene match. There are 16 residues in the CDR3. The germline gives CDR1 SNHLY, CDR2 FYNNEI.

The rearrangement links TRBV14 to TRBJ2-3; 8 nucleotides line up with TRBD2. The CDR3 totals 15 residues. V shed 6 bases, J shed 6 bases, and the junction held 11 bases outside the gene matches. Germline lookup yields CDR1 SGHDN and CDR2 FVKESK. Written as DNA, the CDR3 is TGTGCCAGCAGTAGCGGGACTATAGCCTCTGATACGCAGTATTTT. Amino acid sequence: CASSSGTIASDTQYF.

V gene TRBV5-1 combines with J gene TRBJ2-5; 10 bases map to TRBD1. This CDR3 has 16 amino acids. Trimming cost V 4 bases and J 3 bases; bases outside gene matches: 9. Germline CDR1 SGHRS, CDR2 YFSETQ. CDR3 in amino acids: CASSAGTGELKETQYF. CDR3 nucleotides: TGCGCCAGCAGCGCGGGGACAGGGGAGCTCAAAGAGACCCAGTACTTC. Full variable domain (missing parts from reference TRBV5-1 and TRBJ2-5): KAGVTQTPRYLIKTRGQQVTLSCSPISGHRSVSWYQQTPGQGLQFLFEYFSETQRNKGNFPGRFSGRQFSNSRSEMNVSTLELGDSALYLCASSAGTGELKETQYFGPGTRLLVL.

In DNA form, the CDR3 reads TGTGCCAGCAGGCAACGGTTGACAGGTTATAGCAATCAGCCCCAGCATTTT. Translated: CASRQRLTGYSNQPQHF. The chain joins TRBV28 to TRBJ1-5, with a tentative D call TRBD1 (6 bases). CDR1 and CDR2 from the germline V gene are MDHEN and SYDVKM. This CDR3 is 17 amino acids long. V was trimmed by 6 bases and J by 0 bases, leaving 18 bases between them.

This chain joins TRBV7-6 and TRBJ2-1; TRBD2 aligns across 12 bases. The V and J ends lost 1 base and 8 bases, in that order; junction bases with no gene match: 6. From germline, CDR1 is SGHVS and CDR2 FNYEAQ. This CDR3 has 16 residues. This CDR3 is CASSLELAGGRDEQFF. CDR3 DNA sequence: TGTGCCAGCAGCTTAGAACTAGCGGGAGGAAGAGATGAGCAGTTCTTC.

CDR3 amino acids: CASSLSAGTGQPQHF. The CDR3 DNA sequence: TGTGCCAGCAGTTTATCGGCAGGGACAGGTCAGCCCCAGCATTTT. This rearrangement joins TRBV27 to TRBJ1-5; 8 bases map to TRBD1. The CDR3 has 15 amino acids. CDR1 is MNHEY, CDR2 SMNVEV, per germline (reference sequence). Trimming removed 0 bases from V and 6 bases from J; junction bases left unmatched: 4.

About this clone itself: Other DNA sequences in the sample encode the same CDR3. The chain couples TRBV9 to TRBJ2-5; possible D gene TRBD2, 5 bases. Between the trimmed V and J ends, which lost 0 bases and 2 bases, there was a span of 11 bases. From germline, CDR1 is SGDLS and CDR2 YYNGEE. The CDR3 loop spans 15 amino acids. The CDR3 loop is CASSVDGRGQETQYF. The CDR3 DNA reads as TGTGCCAGCAGCGTAGACGGACGAGGGCAAGAGACCCAGTACTTC.

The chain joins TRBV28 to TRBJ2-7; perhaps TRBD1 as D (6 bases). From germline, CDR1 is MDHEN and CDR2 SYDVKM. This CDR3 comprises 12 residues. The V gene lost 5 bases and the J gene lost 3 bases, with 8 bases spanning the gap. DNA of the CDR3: TGTGCCAGCAGTAGACAGGACTACGAGCAGTACTTC. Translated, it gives CASSRQDYEQYF.

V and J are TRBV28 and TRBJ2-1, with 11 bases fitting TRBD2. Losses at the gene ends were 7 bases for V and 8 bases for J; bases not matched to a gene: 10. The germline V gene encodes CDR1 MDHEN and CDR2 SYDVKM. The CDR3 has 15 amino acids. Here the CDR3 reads CASTHSGRAFYEQFF. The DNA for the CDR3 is TGTGCCAGCACCCATAGCGGGAGGGCCTTCTATGAGCAGTTCTTC.

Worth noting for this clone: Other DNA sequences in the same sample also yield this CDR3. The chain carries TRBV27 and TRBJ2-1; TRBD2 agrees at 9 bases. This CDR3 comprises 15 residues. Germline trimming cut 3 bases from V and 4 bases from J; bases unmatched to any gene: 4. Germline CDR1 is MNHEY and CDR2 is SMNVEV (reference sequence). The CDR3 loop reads CASSLRLADYNEQFF. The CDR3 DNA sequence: TGTGCCAGCAGTTTGCGACTAGCGGATTACAATGAGCAGTTCTTC.

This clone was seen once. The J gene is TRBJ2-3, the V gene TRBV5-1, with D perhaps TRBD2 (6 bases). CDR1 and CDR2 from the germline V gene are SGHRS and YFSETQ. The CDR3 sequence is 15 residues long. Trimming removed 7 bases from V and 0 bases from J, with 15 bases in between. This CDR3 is CASGFGTSSTDTQYF. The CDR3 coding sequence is TGCGCCAGCGGGTTTGGGACTTCAAGCACAGATACGCAGTATTTT.

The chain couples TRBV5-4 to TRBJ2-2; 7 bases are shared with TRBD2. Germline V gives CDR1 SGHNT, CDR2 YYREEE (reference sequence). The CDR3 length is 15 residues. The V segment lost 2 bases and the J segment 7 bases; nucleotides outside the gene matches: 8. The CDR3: CASSFGGGVGGELFF. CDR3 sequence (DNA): TGTGCCAGCAGCTTCGGTGGGGGGGTCGGCGGGGAGCTGTTTTTT.

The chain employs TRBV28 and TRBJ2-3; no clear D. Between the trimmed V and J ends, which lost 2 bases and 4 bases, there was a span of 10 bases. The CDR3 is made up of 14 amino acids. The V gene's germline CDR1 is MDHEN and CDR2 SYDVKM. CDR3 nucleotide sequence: TGTGCCAGCAGTTTAACGGGTAGCTCAGATACGCAGTATTTT. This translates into CASSLTGSSDTQYF.

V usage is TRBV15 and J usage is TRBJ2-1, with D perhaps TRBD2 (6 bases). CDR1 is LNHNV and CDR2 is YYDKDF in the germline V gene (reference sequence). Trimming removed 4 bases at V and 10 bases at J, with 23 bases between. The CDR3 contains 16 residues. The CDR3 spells CATSNPPEGAAWEQFF. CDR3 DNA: TGTGCCACCAGCAACCCCCCGGAGGGAGCTGCGTGGGAGCAGTTCTTC.

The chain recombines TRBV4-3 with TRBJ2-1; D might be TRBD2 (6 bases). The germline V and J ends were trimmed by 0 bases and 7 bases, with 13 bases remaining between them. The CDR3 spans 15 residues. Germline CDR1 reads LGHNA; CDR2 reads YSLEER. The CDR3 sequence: CASSQETGAYNEQFF. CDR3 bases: TGCGCCAGCAGCCAAGAAACGGGAGCATATAATGAGCAGTTCTTC.

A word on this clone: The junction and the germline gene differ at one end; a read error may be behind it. CDR3 DNA sequence: TGTGCCAGCAGCCTAGGTTCCAACCAAGAGACCCAGTACTTC. Protein product: CASSLGSNQETQYF. The chain couples TRBV13 to TRBJ2-5; D is unclear. The CDR3 length is 14 residues. CDR1 and CDR2 (germline): PRHDT, FYEKMQ (reference sequence).

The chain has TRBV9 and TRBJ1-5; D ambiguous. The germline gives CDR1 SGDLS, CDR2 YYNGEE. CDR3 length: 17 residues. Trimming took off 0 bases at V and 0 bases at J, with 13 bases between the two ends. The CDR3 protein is CASSVVVSRYSNQPQHF. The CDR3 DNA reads TGTGCCAGCAGCGTAGTAGTCAGCAGATATAGCAATCAGCCCCAGCATTTT.

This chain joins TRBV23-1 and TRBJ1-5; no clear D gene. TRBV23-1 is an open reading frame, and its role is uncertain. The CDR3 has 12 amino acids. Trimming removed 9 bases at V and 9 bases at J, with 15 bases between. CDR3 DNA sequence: TGCGCCAGATGCTATCAAATTCGGCCCCAGCATTTT. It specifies CARCYQIRPQHF.

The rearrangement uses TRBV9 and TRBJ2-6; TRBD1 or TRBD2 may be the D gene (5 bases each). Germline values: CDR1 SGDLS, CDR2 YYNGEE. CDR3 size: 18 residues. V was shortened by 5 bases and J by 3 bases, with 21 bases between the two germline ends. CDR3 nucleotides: TGTGCCAGCAGGGATCGAGGGGTAGGGTTCGGTGGGGCCAACGTCCTGACTTTC. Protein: CASRDRGVGFGGANVLTF. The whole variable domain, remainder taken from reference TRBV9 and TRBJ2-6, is DSGVTQTPKHLITATGQRVTLRCSPRSGDLSVYWYQQSLDQGLQFLIQYYNGEERAKGNILERFSAQQFPDLHSELNLSSLELGDSALYFCASRDRGVGFGGANVLTFGAGSRLTVL.